The source of this T cell receptor (beta chain) is a study of shared clonotypes between healthy human individuals. Study findings and constraints: Unshared clonotypes carried lower generation probabilities than those common to all four donors.

The material for each subset, its genomic DNA, was split evenly across several immunoSEQ plates. Clones were read by immunoSEQ multiplex PCR, and TCRdb kept only the in-frame ones, dropping some. The table shows approximately 1.4 million clones, with roughly 98% occurring only once. The CDR3 consists of 14 residues. The germline gives CDR1 LNHDA, CDR2 SQIVND (reference sequence). V lost 2 bases and J lost 4, with 9 bases in between. In the case of this clone: The antigen remains unidentified.

The rearrangement joins TRBV19 to TRBJ1-5, with a weak D call TRBD1 (6 bases). Sequenced input: naive CD4+ T cells sorted from blood. As to subset: CD45RA+ positively selected. The receptor comes from a man younger than 45 in good health. CDR3 in amino acids: CASSIQGTNQPQHF. DNA for the CDR3: TGTGCCAGTAGTATACAGGGGACGAATCAGCCCCAGCATTTT.